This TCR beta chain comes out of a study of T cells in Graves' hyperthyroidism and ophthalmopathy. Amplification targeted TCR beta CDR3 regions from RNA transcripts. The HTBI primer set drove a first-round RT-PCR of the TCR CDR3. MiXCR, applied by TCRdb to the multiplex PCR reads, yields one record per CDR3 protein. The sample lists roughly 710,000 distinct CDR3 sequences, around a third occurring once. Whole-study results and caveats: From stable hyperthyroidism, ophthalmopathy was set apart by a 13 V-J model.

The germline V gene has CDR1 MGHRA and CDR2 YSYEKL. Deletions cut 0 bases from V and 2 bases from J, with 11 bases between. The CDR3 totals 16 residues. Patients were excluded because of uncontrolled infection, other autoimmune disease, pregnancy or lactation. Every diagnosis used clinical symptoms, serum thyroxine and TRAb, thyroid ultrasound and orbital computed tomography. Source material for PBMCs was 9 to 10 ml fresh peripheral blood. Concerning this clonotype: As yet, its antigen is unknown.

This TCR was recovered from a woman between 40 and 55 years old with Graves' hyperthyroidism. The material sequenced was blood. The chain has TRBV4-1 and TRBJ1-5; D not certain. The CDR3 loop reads CASSQEWAGGNQPQHF. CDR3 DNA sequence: TGCGCCAGCAGCCAAGAGTGGGCTGGTGGCAATCAGCCCCAGCATTTT.